The 31 T cell receptor beta chains reported below all come from one sample, sequenced in a study of liver allograft versus peripheral blood T cells. The overall study: What was compared were the T cell receptor repertoires in transplanted livers and those in the peripheral blood of recipients.

In TCRdb, the reads were re-called with MiXCR into one record per CDR3 protein. This sample has roughly 13,000 distinct CDR3 sequences; 20% to 25% occur once, and the top ten carry approximately 6.3%. These receptors came from a human patient who had a liver transplant. The T cells may partly be graft donor cells.

This clonotype was seen many times. The V and J genes are TRBV10-3 and TRBJ1-2; D may be TRBD1 (5 bases). Trimming took 4 bases from V and 3 from J, leaving 15 bases between them. CDR3 length: 15 residues. CDR1 is ENHRY and CDR2 is SYGVKD in the germline V gene. This CDR3 is CAISGIARGDYGYTF. The CDR3 DNA reads TGTGCCATCAGTGGAATAGCCCGAGGGGACTATGGCTACACCTTC.

This clonotype has a handful of counts. The chain uses TRBV7-4 and TRBJ1-1; tentatively, D is TRBD1 (6 bases). This CDR3 region has 14 residues. The germline CDR1 and CDR2 sequences are SGHVT and SQSDAQ. The V gene lost 1 base and the J gene lost 4 bases, with 10 bases spanning the gap. This CDR3 is CASSLGQGTTEAFF. CDR3 in DNA: TGTGCCAGCAGCTTAGGTCAGGGGACCACTGAAGCTTTCTTT.

This clonotype appeared a few times. V is TRBV6-2 or TRBV6-3 and J is TRBJ1-5; 8 nucleotides agree with TRBD1. The junction had 10 bases not matched to a gene; V was cut back by 0 bases and J by 9 bases. CDR1 is MNHEY and CDR2 is SVGEGT in the germline V gene. CDR3 length equals 16 residues. For the CDR3, the DNA is TGTGCCAGCAGTTACTCGACAGGGGCTGGATGGTGGCCCCAGCATTTT. Translation: CASSYSTGAGWWPQHF.

This clonotype qualifies as medium-sized. V and J are TRBV6-6 and TRBJ1-6, with D perhaps TRBD1 (6 bases). CDR3 length: 17 amino acids. Germline CDR1 MNHNY, CDR2 SVGAGI (reference sequence). Trimming took off 2 bases at V and 9 bases at J, with 20 bases between the two ends. The CDR3 DNA is TGTGCCAGCAGTTACCCAGCCGGGGGACAAGGGACTTCACCCCTCCACTTT. It translates to CASSYPAGGQGTSPLHF.

In its sample, this clonotype was seen many times. V and J are TRBV7-9 and TRBJ1-1, with 9 nucleotides matching TRBD1. The V segment lost 7 bases and the J segment 7 bases; nucleotides outside the gene matches: 4. Per the germline V gene, CDR1 is SEHNR and CDR2 is FQNEAQ (reference sequence). The CDR3 consists of 12 residues. For the CDR3, the DNA is TGTGCCAGCACCGGGACAGGGAATGAAGCTTTCTTT. As protein: CASTGTGNEAFF.

The V gene is TRBV9, the J gene TRBJ1-2; perhaps TRBD1 as D (5 bases). This CDR3 has 15 residues. Between the trimmed V and J ends, which lost 4 bases and 0 bases, there was a span of 13 bases. Germline CDR1 is SGDLS and CDR2 is YYNGEE. The CDR3 region has the DNA TGTGCCAGCAGCCCGGGACCGTGGACTAACTATGGCTACACCTTC. Translating gives CASSPGPWTNYGYTF.

V gene TRBV6-2 or TRBV6-3 combines with J gene TRBJ2-2; TRBD1 might be the D (6 bases). There are 14 residues in the CDR3. The germline gives CDR1 MNHEY, CDR2 SVGEGT. The V and J ends lost 5 bases and 5 bases respectively, with 12 bases between them. This CDR3 reads CASSDQGFTGELFF. The CDR3 DNA sequence: TGTGCCAGCAGTGATCAGGGGTTTACCGGGGAGCTGTTTTTT.

This clonotype was counted only a few times. The chain joins TRBV12-3 or TRBV12-4 to TRBJ1-4, with D possibly matching TRBD1 (5 bases). The CDR3 is made up of 13 amino acids. The germline V and J ends were trimmed by 5 bases and 9 bases, with 13 bases remaining between them. Here the CDR3 DNA reads TGTGCCAGCAGTCCCGGGGACGTTAAAAAACTGTTTTTT. As protein: CASSPGDVKKLFF.

This clonotype has a handful of counts. V is TRBV6-1 and J is TRBJ1-5; D may be TRBD1 (5 bases). V lost 7 bases and J 1 base, leaving 11 bases between the germline ends. This CDR3 spans 14 amino acids. Looked up from germline, CDR1 is MNHNS and CDR2 is SASEGT. The CDR3 region has the DNA TGTGCCAGCACCCGGGGGGGGAGCAATCAGCCCCAGCATTTT. Translated: CASTRGGSNQPQHF.

This clonotype was counted ten times or more. The chain joins TRBV5-4 to TRBJ1-2; D is uncertain. The CDR3 covers 13 residues. Between the trimmed V and J ends, which lost 4 bases and 5 bases, there was a span of 12 bases. The germline gives CDR1 SGHNT, CDR2 YYREEE (reference sequence). DNA of the CDR3: TGTGCCAGCAGCCCAGAAGGTCCTTATGGCTACACCTTC. It is translated as CASSPEGPYGYTF.

V usage is TRBV5-4 and J usage is TRBJ1-2; 9 nucleotides agree with TRBD1. This CDR3 comprises 13 residues. V was clipped by 0 bases and J by 8 bases; unmatched bases: 2. Germline V gene lookup returns CDR1 SGHNT and CDR2 YYREEE (reference sequence). DNA for the CDR3: TGTGCCAGCAGCTTGGGACAGGGGGGGGGCTACACCTTC. Translated: CASSLGQGGGYTF. The full variable domain, in which reference TRBV5-4 and TRBJ1-2 provide the parts outside the CDR3, is ETGVTQSPTHLIKTRGQQVTLRCSSQSGHNTVSWYQQALGQGPQFIFQYYREEENGRGNFPPRFSGLQFPNYSSELNVNALELDDSALYLCASSLGQGGGYTFGSGTRLTVV.

This chain joins TRBV9 and TRBJ1-3, with a tentative D call TRBD1 (5 bases). This CDR3 comprises 16 residues. Germline CDR1 is SGDLS and CDR2 is YYNGEE. Trimming removed 4 bases at V and 4 bases at J, with 18 bases between. This chain's CDR3 is CASSSTGTGIGNTIYF. The CDR3 nucleotides are TGTGCCAGCAGCTCCACGGGGACGGGAATCGGAAACACCATATATTTT. The entire variable domain, with the rest obtained from reference TRBV9 and TRBJ1-3, is as follows: DSGVTQTPKHLITATGQRVTLRCSPRSGDLSVYWYQQSLDQGLQFLIQYYNGEERAKGNILERFSAQQFPDLHSELNLSSLELGDSALYFCASSSTGTGIGNTIYFGEGSWLTVV.

This chain connects TRBV5-4 to TRBJ2-7, with D possibly matching TRBD1 (7 bases). The CDR3 length is 15 residues. V was trimmed by 5 bases and J by 2 bases, leaving 17 bases between them. Germline CDR1 reads SGHNT; CDR2 reads YYREEE (reference sequence). In nucleotides, the CDR3 is TGTGCCAGCAGTCGAGGACAGGACTACACCTACGAGCAGTACTTC. Its protein is CASSRGQDYTYEQYF.

This clonotype is medium-sized. This chain links TRBV18 with TRBJ1-1, with unresolved D. V dropped 0 bases and J dropped 6 bases, with 8 bases sitting between them. Germline V CDR1 and CDR2: KGHSH, LQKENI. This CDR3 region has 13 residues. The CDR3 here is CASSPPNGAEAFF. In DNA form, the CDR3 reads TGTGCCAGCTCACCACCGAACGGGGCTGAAGCTTTCTTT.

As for this clonotype: Possible read error: a much larger clone is one base away. The chain carries TRBV6-2 or TRBV6-3 and TRBJ1-2; 7 nucleotides line up with TRBD1. The trim removed 6 bases at V and 6 bases at J, leaving 7 bases unmatched. CDR3 length: 13 amino acids. Germline V gene data show CDR1 as MNHEY and CDR2 as SVGEGT. The CDR3 loop is CASSGDRYDGYTF. The DNA for the CDR3 is TGTGCCAGCAGCGGGGACAGATATGATGGCTACACCTTC.

This clonotype is large within its sample. This chain joins TRBV10-3 and TRBJ1-1, with 7 bases lining up with TRBD1. The CDR3 covers 14 residues. Germline values: CDR1 ENHRY, CDR2 SYGVKD. The ends lost 3 bases at V and 4 bases at J; junction bases unmatched: 5. The CDR3 reads CAISDQGVTTEAFF. The CDR3 DNA reads as TGTGCCATCAGTGACCAGGGGGTGACCACTGAAGCTTTCTTT.

The rearrangement joins TRBV12-3 or TRBV12-4 to TRBJ2-7, with D hard to call. The V gene lost 2 bases and the J gene lost 1 base, with 12 bases spanning the gap. This CDR3 has 15 amino acids. The CDR3 DNA reads as TGTGCCAGCAGTTTATATGACGCCCTTTCCTACGAGCAGTACTTC. Its translation: CASSLYDALSYEQYF.

CDR3 in DNA: TGTGCCAGCAGCCAGGGGACAGGGGTGGTTCCCCAGCATTTT. This codes for CASSQGTGVVPQHF. The gene calls are TRBV12-3 or TRBV12-4 and TRBJ1-5, with 10 bases that match TRBD1. J lost 10 bases, V lost 6 bases, and 9 bases had no gene match. The CDR3 runs 14 residues.

This clonotype was counted many times. The genes are TRBV19 and TRBJ1-2, with 7 bases lining up with TRBD1. Germline V gene sequence: CDR1 LNHDA, CDR2 SQIVND (reference sequence). The junction had 11 bases not matched to a gene; V was cut back by 8 bases and J by 14 bases. The CDR3 is made up of 11 amino acids. The CDR3 loop is CASSWGRGLTF. The CDR3 nucleotides are TGTGCCAGTTCATGGGGCAGGGGGTTGACCTTC.

Only a few counts were recorded for this clonotype. The V call is TRBV30, the J call TRBJ1-6; perhaps TRBD1 as D (5 bases). This CDR3 contains 13 residues. Germline values: CDR1 GTSNPN, CDR2 SVGIG (reference sequence). Trimming removed 4 bases from V and 7 bases from J, with 11 bases in between. CDR3 loop: CAWNWGLNSPLHF. As DNA, the CDR3 is TGTGCCTGGAATTGGGGCCTAAATTCACCCCTCCACTTT.

Within the sample, this clonotype is medium-sized (0.01 to 0.1%). The CDR3 protein is CASSEAAAGNTIYF. The CDR3 DNA follows: TGTGCCAGCAGTGAGGCCGCTGCAGGAAACACCATATATTTT. The rearrangement links TRBV6-5 to TRBJ1-3; D unresolved. Germline lookup yields CDR1 MNHEY and CDR2 SVGAGI. Deletions cut 5 bases from V and 4 bases from J, with 12 bases between. The CDR3 runs to 14 residues.

This clonotype turned up a few times. V and J are TRBV18 and TRBJ2-3; D remains ambiguous. Germline assignment: CDR1 KGHSH and CDR2 LQKENI. The CDR3 runs 13 residues. Trimming left V 2 bases short and J 4 bases short, with 7 bases between. DNA for the CDR3: TGTGCCAGCTCACCATCGGTGGCAGATACGCAGTATTTT. It translates to CASSPSVADTQYF. The variable domain in full, with the rest retrieved from reference TRBV18 and TRBJ2-3, is NAGVMQNPRHLVRRRGQEARLRCSPMKGHSHVYWYRQLPEEGLKFMVYLQKENIIDESGMPKERFSAEFPKEGPSILRIQQVVRGDSAAYFCASSPSVADTQYFGPGTRLTVL.

As concerns this clonotype: A much larger clone differs from this one at a single base, so this may be a read error. The rearrangement joins TRBV6-6 to TRBJ1-1; D is unresolved. Deletions cut 8 bases from V and 4 bases from J, with 8 bases between. This CDR3 is built from 11 residues. The germline V gene encodes CDR1 MNHNY and CDR2 SVGAGI (reference sequence). This CDR3 reads CASRECTEAFF. CDR3 in DNA: TGTGCCAGCCGGGAGTGCACTGAAGCTTTCTTT.

This clonotype was recorded a few times. The J gene is TRBJ1-4, the V gene TRBV7-9, with D hard to call. The germline CDR1 and CDR2 sequences are SEHNR and FQNEAQ (reference sequence). V lost 1 base and J 4 bases, leaving 7 bases between the germline ends. The CDR3 is 14 residues long. As DNA, the CDR3 is TGTGCCAGCAGCTTAGGGAATATTAATGAAAAACTGTTTTTT. It encodes CASSLGNINEKLFF.

The chain combines TRBV12-3 or TRBV12-4 with TRBJ1-1, with D possibly TRBD1 on 5 matching bases. The CDR3 length is 13 residues. Trimming pared 5 bases from V and 2 bases from J, leaving 9 bases between. Here the CDR3 reads CASSIQENTEAFF. The CDR3, as DNA: TGTGCCAGCAGTATACAGGAAAACACTGAAGCTTTCTTT.

This clonotype was picked up many times. The V and J genes are TRBV5-6 and TRBJ1-1; 7 positions match TRBD1. The CDR3 consists of 14 residues. Germline CDR1 SGHDT, CDR2 YYEEEE. With V trimmed by 0 bases and J by 5 bases, 4 bases remained unmatched. The CDR3 is CASSLGGGSTEAFF. CDR3 DNA sequence: TGTGCCAGCAGCTTGGGAGGGGGCTCAACTGAAGCTTTCTTT. Full variable domain (remainder filled in from reference TRBV5-6 and TRBJ1-1): DAGVTQSPTHLIKTRGQQVTLRCSPKSGHDTVSWYQQALGQGPQFIFQYYEEEERQRGNFPDRFSGHQFPNYSSELNVNALLLGDSALYLCASSLGGGSTEAFFGQGTRLTVV.

This chain uses TRBV11-2 with TRBJ1-1; 8 nucleotides line up with TRBD1. The CDR3 totals 14 residues. CDR1 and CDR2 from the germline V gene are SGHAT and FQNNGV. The V segment lost 3 bases and the J segment 1 base; nucleotides outside the gene matches: 1. CDR3 sequence (DNA): TGTGCCAGCAGCTTCGGACAGGGGAACACTGAAGCTTTCTTT. It is translated as CASSFGQGNTEAFF.

This clonotype was observed many times. The chain employs TRBV6-5 and TRBJ1-5; the D is unclear. Germline values: CDR1 MNHEY, CDR2 SVGAGI. The V gene lost 0 bases and the J gene lost 4 bases, with 10 bases spanning the gap. The CDR3 covers 15 residues. CDR3 DNA sequence: TGTGCCAGCAGTTACTCCCAAACTAGAAATCAGCCCCAGCATTTT. This encodes CASSYSQTRNQPQHF.

In this sample, this clonotype is medium-sized. Here the CDR3 DNA reads TGTGCCAGTAGCACATCAGGGTATAGCAATCAGCCCCAGCATTTT. The encoded protein is CASSTSGYSNQPQHF. This rearrangement joins TRBV19 to TRBJ1-5; D might be TRBD1 (5 bases). The V gene's germline CDR1 is LNHDA and CDR2 SQIVND (reference sequence). The CDR3 sequence is 15 residues long. The germline V and J ends were trimmed by 6 bases and 0 bases, with 12 bases remaining between them.

This clonotype was observed a few times. The rearrangement joins TRBV6-5 to TRBJ1-1; the D gene is possibly TRBD1 (6 bases). The germline gives CDR1 MNHEY, CDR2 SVGAGI. This CDR3 contains 15 residues. The V gene lost 0 bases and the J gene lost 6 bases, with 14 bases spanning the gap. The CDR3 reads CASSYSFQGRAEAFF. The DNA for the CDR3 is TGTGCCAGCAGTTACTCGTTTCAGGGGAGGGCTGAAGCTTTCTTT.

Judged by abundance, this clonotype is medium-sized. The chain joins TRBV6-1 to TRBJ1-5; 7 bases agree with TRBD1. Germline CDR1 and CDR2: MNHNS and SASEGT. Trimming cost V 8 bases and J 0 bases; bases outside gene matches: 7. The CDR3 length is 15 residues. The CDR3 nucleotides are TGTGCCAGCCGGGACAGATCCTATAGCAATCAGCCCCAGCATTTT. Amino acids: CASRDRSYSNQPQHF.